This record covers a single TCR beta chain. Negative isolation was used for CD8+ and CD4+ T cells and FACS enrichment for TEMRA cells. The data were obtained in a study of CD8 T cells in Susac syndrome. It was with random hexamers that about 0.45 to 1 ug RNA was reverse transcribed. The method of amplification for TCR beta CDR3 was immunoSEQ multiplex PCR, covering 54 Vbeta and 13 Jbeta. Using its own MiXCR run on the immunoSEQ multiplex PCR reads, TCRdb lists one record per CDR3 protein. The sample includes about 66,000 distinct CDR3 sequences, approximately 94% of them seen just once. The sample consisted of CD8+ T cells from PBMCs. This TCR was sampled from a human donor with multiple sclerosis.

The CDR3 DNA follows: TGCAGTGCTAGTGAACAGGGGGCAAGGTCCTACGAGCAGTACTTC. It yields the protein CSASEQGARSYEQYF. The chain uses TRBV20-1 and TRBJ2-7, with 9 bases matching TRBD1. J was trimmed by 1 base and V by 3 bases; bases with no gene match: 7. The CDR3 runs to 15 residues. Looked up from germline, CDR1 is DFQATT and CDR2 is SNEGSKA (reference sequence).